The source of this T cell receptor (beta chain) is a study of identical twins. Study conclusions and caveats: Diverse VJ usage suggested most zero-insertion clonotypes were not invariant T cells.

About this clonotype: Its antigen remains unidentified.

The length of the CDR3 is 16 residues. The trim removed 1 base at V and 6 bases at J, leaving 4 bases unmatched. Germline V gene data show CDR1 as DFQATT and CDR2 as SNEGSKA (reference sequence). TCRdb re-analysed the 5' RACE reads in MiXCR, keeping a single row per CDR3 protein. The sample holds 500,000 or so distinct CDR3 sequences; 12% to 15% are singletons and the top ten take 0.52%. These same data were also listed under a study on yellow fever vaccine responses in identical twins.

The TCR sequence derives from a woman between 18 and 30 years old in good health. J is TRBJ2-1 and V is TRBV20-1, with 15 bases aligning to TRBD2. Sequencing was performed on CD4+ T cells sorted from blood. CDR3 coding DNA: TGCAGTGCTAGAGGGACTAGCGGGAGGGAACTCAATGAGCAGTTCTTC. Protein product: CSARGTSGRELNEQFF.